This TCR beta chain comes out of a study of CD8+ T cells in alopecia areata. In the study overall: Tofacitinib treatment spanned 6 to 18 months, with 6 months off drug afterward. Study-wide points: Scalp and blood retained many expanded lesional clones during tofacitinib. Treatment with tofacitinib significantly lowered scalp clonality and reduced expanded CD8+ clones among the top 100.

Regarding this clone: Antigen unknown.

Regarding treatment: oral pan-JAK inhibitor, 5-10 mg twice daily. Peripheral blood and lesional scalp punch biopsies were taken from alopecia areata patients. RNA was isolated and reverse transcribed to cDNA, the sequencing template. Assay: immunoSEQ multiplex PCR; the TCRdb copy retains only in-frame clones and omits some. The sample lists 95,000 to 100,000 clones, approximately 63% occurring once. The sequencing here drew on CD8+ T cells sorted from blood, taken at approximately week 56, from a patient treated with tofacitinib. This sequence originates from a human donor with alopecia areata.

The CDR3 here is CASSGGTGRHQPQHF. The CDR3 coding sequence is TGCGCCAGCAGTGGGGGGACAGGTCGGCATCAGCCCCAGCATTTT. The V and J genes are TRBV10-2 and TRBJ1-5; the match to TRBD1 covers 8 bases. In germline, CDR1 is WSHSY, CDR2 SAAADI. The CDR3 is 15 amino acids. With 4 bases clipped from V and 5 bases from J, the junction kept 7 bases outside the gene matches.